This T cell receptor beta chain was identified during a study of cytomegalovirus exposure and HLA in healthy donors. Study conclusions and caveats: Later analysis identified a missense DCLRE1C variant that was linked to TCR beta V- and J-gene trimming. Donors were assumed by presence/absence analyses to have roughly uniform sequencing depth. Most likely, a cluster of highly shared sequence variants arose as a sequencing artifact.

Donors sampled were nominally healthy, though unrecorded immune exposures were likely. PCR used 60 Vbeta primers and 13 Jbeta primers. Sequenced by immunoSEQ multiplex PCR; TCRdb stores in-frame clones only, minus some. The sample lists 150,000 to 200,000 clones, 68% seen once, with 8.5% to 12% in the top ten. The germline V gene encodes CDR1 SGHNT and CDR2 YYREEE (reference sequence). The ends lost 5 bases at V and 3 bases at J; junction bases unmatched: 15. This CDR3 region has 18 residues. In regard to this clone: The antigen remains unidentified.

Sequenced: PBMCs. V gene TRBV5-4 combines with J gene TRBJ2-7, with TRBD2 matching over 12 bases. The source of this sequence is a man aged 25 to 40 in good health and CMV-seropositive. CDR3 loop: CASSSATSSGGGSYEQYF. DNA of the CDR3: TGTGCCAGCAGTTCCGCTACCTCTAGCGGGGGGGGAAGCTACGAGCAGTACTTC. The whole variable domain, filled in from reference TRBV5-4 and TRBJ2-7, reads ETGVTQSPTHLIKTRGQQVTLRCSSQSGHNTVSWYQQALGQGPQFIFQYYREEENGRGNFPPRFSGLQFPNYSSELNVNALELDDSALYLCASSSATSSGGGSYEQYFGPGTRLTVT.